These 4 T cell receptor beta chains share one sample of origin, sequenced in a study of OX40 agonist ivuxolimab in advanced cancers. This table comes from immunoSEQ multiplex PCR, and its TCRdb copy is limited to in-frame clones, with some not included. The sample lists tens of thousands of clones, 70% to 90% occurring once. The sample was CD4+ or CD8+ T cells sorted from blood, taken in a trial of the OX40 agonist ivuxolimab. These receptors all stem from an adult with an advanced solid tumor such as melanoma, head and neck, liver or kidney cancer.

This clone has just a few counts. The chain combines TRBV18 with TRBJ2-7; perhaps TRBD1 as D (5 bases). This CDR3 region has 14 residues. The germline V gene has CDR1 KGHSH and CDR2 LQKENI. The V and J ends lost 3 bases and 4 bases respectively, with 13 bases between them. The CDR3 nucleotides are TGTGCCAGCTCACCTGGCTTGGGGCTTTACGAGCAGTACTTC. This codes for CASSPGLGLYEQYF.

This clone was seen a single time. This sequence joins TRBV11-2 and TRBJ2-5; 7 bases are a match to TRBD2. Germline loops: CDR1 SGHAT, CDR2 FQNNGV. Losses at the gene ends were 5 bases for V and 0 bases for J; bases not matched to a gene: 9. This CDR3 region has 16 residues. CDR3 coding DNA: TGTGCCAGCAGCCCCCCCACTAGCGAGTACCAAGAGACCCAGTACTTC. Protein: CASSPPTSEYQETQYF.

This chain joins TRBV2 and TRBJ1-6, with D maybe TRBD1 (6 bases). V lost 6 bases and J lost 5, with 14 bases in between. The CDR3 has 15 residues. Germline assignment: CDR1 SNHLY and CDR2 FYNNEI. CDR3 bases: TGTGCCAGCAGCCTTTGGGGGGCAAATAATTCACCCCTCCACTTT. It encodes CASSLWGANNSPLHF.

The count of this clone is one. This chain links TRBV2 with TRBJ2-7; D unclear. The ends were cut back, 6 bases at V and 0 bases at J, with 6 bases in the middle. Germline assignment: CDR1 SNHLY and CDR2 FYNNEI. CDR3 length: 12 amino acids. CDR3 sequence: CASRFSSYEQYF. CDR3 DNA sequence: TGTGCCAGCAGGTTTAGCTCCTACGAGCAGTACTTC.